This T cell receptor beta chain was sequenced during a study of cytomegalovirus exposure and HLA in healthy donors. This clone was detected once. Vbeta (60) and Jbeta (13) primers were used in the PCR. Assay: immunoSEQ multiplex PCR; the TCRdb copy retains only in-frame clones and omits some. The sample carries over 100,000 clones, approximately 80% recorded once. The sequence was collected from a female donor in good health and CMV-seropositive. Sequences were obtained from PBMCs.

As DNA, the CDR3 is TGTGCCAGCAGTGAACAGGGCGCCAAAAACATTCAGTACTTC. It specifies CASSEQGAKNIQYF. The genes are TRBV2 and TRBJ2-4; D is possibly TRBD1 (5 bases). CDR1 and CDR2 (germline): SNHLY, FYNNEI. The V gene lost 2 bases and the J gene lost 1 base, with 6 bases spanning the gap. The length of the CDR3 is 14 residues. Full variable domain (missing parts from reference TRBV2 and TRBJ2-4): EPEVTQTPSHQVTQMGQEVILRCVPISNHLYFYWYRQILGQKVEFLVSFYNNEISEKSEIFDDQFSVERPDGSNFTLKIRSTKLEDSAMYFCASSEQGAKNIQYFGAGTRLSVL.